This note documents a single T cell receptor beta chain sequence. Its matching antigen is unknown. This entry is derived from a study of T cell responses to AZD1222 COVID-19 vaccine. General study findings and limits: Dominant CD4 TCR responses targeted spike regions 160-218 and 743-854. Two AZD1222 administrations were followed by greater Spike-specific TCR breadth and depth. Epitopes outside B.1.351 and B.1.1.7 mutated regions reportedly drew nearly half of spike TCRs.

CDR1 is LNHDA and CDR2 is SQIVND in the germline V gene (reference sequence). This CDR3 has 16 amino acids. V was clipped by 2 bases and J by 7 bases, with 18 bases between them. This table comes from immunoSEQ multiplex PCR, and its TCRdb copy is limited to in-frame clones, with some not included. The repertoire holds approximately 64,000 clones, less than 90% seen once, with about 10% in the top ten. This chain links TRBV19 with TRBJ2-1; D gene ambiguous. The specimen comprised peripheral blood, sampled on day 0 of AZD1222 vaccination. The sequence derives from an adult in good health. CDR3 sequence reads: CASSIYSTGVGNEQFF. In DNA, the CDR3 is TGTGCCAGTAGTATATACAGTACTGGGGTGGGGAATGAGCAGTTCTTC.